This T cell receptor beta chain derives from a study of PD-L1 blockade in urothelial cancer (dated by TCRdb to between 2016 and 2019). Regarding the research as a whole: Therapy was started in about 2014 for all patients, and atezolizumab 1,200 mg was administered intravenously every 3 weeks. About nine tenths of the roughly 29 patients were identified as males with urothelial cancer of bladder origin, and a prior smoking history was reported by 18 of 29 patients. An ECOG performance status of 0 or 1 was recorded for the patients, and 0 to 3 prior chemotherapy regimens had been received by the patients. Blood samples were analyzed 3 weeks after the start of treatment (second dose) and 6 weeks after the start of treatment. Blood samples gave median yields of around 140,000 T cells and tens of thousands of unique TCRs, along with a median clonality of around 0.075. The study, an exploratory multi-omic analysis, examined somatic, immune and clinical correlates of response to PD-L1 blockade with atezolizumab in urothelial cancer. TCR sequencing covered pretreatment tumor samples and matched, serially collected peripheral blood taken before and after atezolizumab treatment. Durable clinical benefit was defined as progression-free survival longer than 6 months, and TCR features were also tested against progression-free and overall survival. In the same patients who had TCR sequencing, pretreatment tumors also underwent whole exome sequencing and RNA sequencing. Durable clinical benefit was achieved by nine patients but not by the remaining 20. Pretreatment blood TCR-seq was available for under 35 patients, at least one posttreatment blood collection was obtained for approximately 25 patients, and tumor TCR-seq was available for approximately 25 patients. The investigation overall reported the following: Because the sample size was small (n of about 27) and many exploratory analyses were performed, the results are intended to be hypothesis-generating. At 3 weeks after the start of treatment, tumor-associated TCR clones in peripheral blood had expanded more in patients with durable benefit (n of about 21, p = 0.022). Improved progression-free and overall survival was associated with having pretreatment peripheral blood TCR clonality below the median.

V is reduced by 0 bases and J by 1 base, leaving a spacing of 14 bases between them. The germline V gene encodes CDR1 SGHNT and CDR2 YYREEE (reference sequence). From the cysteine up to the phenylalanine, the CDR3 has a length of 17 residues. The kept DNA is CDR3 alone, 51 bases in frame from the first base. This clone is a singleton in its sample. It has no known antigen specificity. No clone much larger than this one lies a single base away; base qualities are absent. What this sample's time point label stands for: pretreatment peripheral blood. The cohort included some 30 patients with locally advanced or metastatic urothelial carcinoma who were treated at Memorial Sloan Kettering on a trial protocol. Peripheral blood mononuclear cells were collected pretreatment and during treatment, with between 1 and 8 total time points obtained per patient. The Qiagen DNeasy Blood extraction kit was used to purify genomic DNA from total PBMCs and tumor samples. Collected pretreatment and during treatment, PBMCs were isolated and stored as previously described.

Synthetic TCR analog templates were spiked into each PCR so that absolute template abundance could be estimated from read counts. The immunoSEQ assay used bias-controlled V and J gene primers to amplify TCRbeta CDR3 regions from genomic DNA. Rearranged TCRbeta segments were sequenced at approximately 20X coverage. The study's own analysis went as follows. Sequencing errors were corrected by clustering and CDR3s were annotated against IMGT to assign V, D and J genes. Downstream analyses used only productive TCRbeta rearrangements, leaving out any out-of-frame or stop-codon sequences. To compute clonality, Shannon entropy was normalized by the log of the number of unique productive sequences and then subtracted from one. Fisher's exact test with Benjamini-Hochberg correction, using a cutoff of adjusted p below 0.01, was how clones that differed between time points or between blood and tumor were identified. This is the immuneACCESS table as TCRdb keeps it, with only in-frame sequences that have V and J called. A part of the clones is gone; compared with another copy, unresolved V genes explain less than half, and the rest is unexplained. The V and J calls and clone size are taken from that table; D and trimming were inferred from the DNA. For this sample there are tens of thousands of clones; roughly 89% appear just once. Jointly, the top ten make up roughly 1.9% of the sample.

Recombination linked TRBV5-4 to TRBJ1-3; no D gene call is confident. The sample consisted of PBMCs, taken around atezolizumab (anti-PD-L1) treatment. The receptor was isolated from a man aged 60-69 years with urothelial cancer. The bases read TGTGCCAGCAGCTTGGCCGGCAGGCTTTATTCTGGAAACACCATATATTTT. Its coded protein is CASSLAGRLYSGNTIYF.